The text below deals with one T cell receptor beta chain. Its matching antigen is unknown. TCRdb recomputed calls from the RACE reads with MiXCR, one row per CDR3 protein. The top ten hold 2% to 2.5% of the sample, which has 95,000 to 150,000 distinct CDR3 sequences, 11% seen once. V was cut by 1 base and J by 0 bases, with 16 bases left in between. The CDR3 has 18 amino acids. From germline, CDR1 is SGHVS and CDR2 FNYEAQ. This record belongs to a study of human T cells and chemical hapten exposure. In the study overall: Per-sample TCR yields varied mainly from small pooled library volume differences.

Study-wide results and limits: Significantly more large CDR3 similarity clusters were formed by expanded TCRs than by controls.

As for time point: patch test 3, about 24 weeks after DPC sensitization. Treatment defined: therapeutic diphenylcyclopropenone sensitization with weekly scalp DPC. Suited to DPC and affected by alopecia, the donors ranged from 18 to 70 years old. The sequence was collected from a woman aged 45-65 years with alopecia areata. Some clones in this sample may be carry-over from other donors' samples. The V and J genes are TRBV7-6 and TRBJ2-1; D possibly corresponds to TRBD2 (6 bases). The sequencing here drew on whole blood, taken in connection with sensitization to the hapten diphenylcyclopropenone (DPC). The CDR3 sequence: CASSLGIGGAYSYNEQFF. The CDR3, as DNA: TGTGCCAGCAGCTTAGGTATCGGCGGGGCATACTCCTACAATGAGCAGTTCTTC.